This TCR beta chain originates from a study of T cell changes during pregnancy in multiple sclerosis. Measured with immunoSEQ multiplex PCR; TCRdb has only the in-frame clones, and not every one. The sample contains about 64,000 clones, just under 95% of which appear only once. CDR1 is KGHSH and CDR2 is LQKENI in the germline V gene. Trimming took 3 bases from V and 7 from J, leaving 10 bases between them. The CDR3 is 13 residues long. The rearrangement uses TRBV18 and TRBJ1-5, with D possibly TRBD1 on 5 matching bases. The specimen comprised peripheral blood, sampled in the second trimester of pregnancy. The source is a female donor with multiple sclerosis, enrolled in a pregnancy study. CDR3 nucleotides: TGTGCCAGCTCACCGGCTAGGGGACAGCCCCAGCATTTT. Encoded protein: CASSPARGQPQHF.